Listed below are T cell receptor beta chains from one sample, sequenced in a study of blood T cell repertoires in COVID-19. Sequenced by immunoSEQ multiplex PCR; TCRdb stores in-frame clones only, minus some. Of about 330,000 clones in the sample, roughly 84% were seen once. Sequences were obtained from PBMCs or T cells enriched from blood (not recorded which). The source of these receptors is a woman aged 25 to 39 who had recovered from COVID-19. CDR3s include the opening cysteine and the closing phenylalanine or tryptophan. The D gene is left open where the match is weak. Clone size, where shown, is once, few, many, or a class for clones that have expanded.

TRBD1 | TRBJ1-6 | TRBV30 | NA | TGTGCCTGGAGTCCAAGACAGGGTGGGGCTTCACCCCTCCACTTT | CAWSPRQGGASPLHF
NA | TRBJ2-4 | TRBV30 | NA | TGTGCCTGGACGGGAGCCAAAAACATTCAGTACTTC | CAWTGAKNIQYF
NA | TRBJ1-1 | TRBV6-2/TRBV6-3 | NA | TGTGCCAGCAGTTACGTGCCAGTTAACACTGAAGCTTTCTTT | CASSYVPVNTEAFF
NA | TRBJ2-7 | TRBV6-1 | NA | TGTGCCAGCAGTGAAATCCCTCTACCGAGCTCCTACGAGCAGTACTTC | CASSEIPLPSSYEQYF
TRBD2 | TRBJ2-1 | TRBV10-1 | NA | TGCGCCAGCAGTGTGACGGGGGGCTACAATGAGCAGTTCTTC | CASSVTGGYNEQFF
TRBD1 | TRBJ1-5 | TRBV7-2 | few | TGTGCCAGCAGCTTATTAAGGACAGGGGGCAATCAGCCCCAGCATTTT | CASSLLRTGGNQPQHF
TRBD2 | TRBJ2-1 | TRBV14 | NA | TGTGCCAGCAGCGCTAGGACTAGCAGGAATGAGCAGTTCTTC | CASSARTSRNEQFF
NA | TRBJ2-1 | TRBV7-9 | NA | TGTGCCAGCAGCTTAGTTGCTTTTGAGGATAATAACAATGAGCAGTTCTTC | CASSLVAFEDNNNEQFF
TRBD1 | TRBJ1-2 | TRBV7-9 | NA | TGTGCCAGCAGCGAGGACAGGCCTTTGGGAACTTTC | CASSEDRPLGTF
TRBD1 | TRBJ1-5 | TRBV24-1 | NA | TGTGCCACCTCCGGGACAGGGGACGTGGGCAATCAGCCCCAGCATTTT | CATSGTGDVGNQPQHF
TRBD1 | TRBJ1-6 | TRBV10-3 | NA | TGTGCCATCAGTGGAGGGGACAGTGAGAATTCACCCCTCCACTTT | CAISGGDSENSPLHF
NA | TRBJ2-7 | TRBV27 | NA | TGTGCCAGCAGCCTCAGGGCCCCCTACGAGCAGTACTTC | CASSLRAPYEQYF
NA | TRBJ1-6 | TRBV27 | NA | TGTGCCAGCAGTGGGCGCTCCTATAATTCACCCCTCCACTTT | CASSGRSYNSPLHF
NA | TRBJ2-6 | TRBV5-1 | NA | TGCGCCAGCAGCGACGGGGGTGCTGGGGCCAACGTCCTGACTTTC | CASSDGGAGANVLTF
TRBD1 | TRBJ1-2 | TRBV7-2 | NA | TGTGCCAGCAGCAGCAGGGGGCGATCTGGAGATGGCTACACCTTC | CASSSRGRSGDGYTF
TRBD1 | TRBJ1-1 | TRBV30 | NA | TGTGCCTGTCATAACAGGGGGCGGGGGGACACTGAAGCTTTCTTT | CACHNRGRGDTEAFF
TRBD1 | TRBJ1-5 | TRBV28 | NA | TGTGCCAGCAGTTGGGGGACAGGAAGCCAGCCCCAGCATTTT | CASSWGTGSQPQHF
TRBD1 | TRBJ2-6 | TRBV18 | once | TGTGCCAGCTCACTTTTACCGGGACAGGGTGCCCTGGGGTCTGGGGCCAACGTCCTGACTTTC | CASSLLPGQGALGSGANVLTF
TRBD1 | TRBJ1-5 | TRBV4-1 | few | TGCGCCAGCAGCCCGGACAGGGGATACAATCAGCCCCAGCATTTT | CASSPDRGYNQPQHF
TRBD1 | TRBJ1-1 | TRBV28 | once | TGTGCCAGCAGACTTCCCCAGGGGGGAACTGAAGCTTTCTTT | CASRLPQGGTEAFF
NA | TRBJ2-5 | TRBV28 | NA | TGTGCCAGCAGCCTCGAGGGGGGGGAGACCCAGTACTTC | CASSLEGGETQYF
TRBD1 | TRBJ2-5 | TRBV10-3 | NA | TGTGCCATCAAGGACAGGGAAGAGACCCAGTACTTC | CAIKDREETQYF